This T cell receptor beta chain was obtained from a study of shared clonotypes between healthy human individuals. General study results and limits: The diversity represented, both genetic and in exposure history, was limited by few donors. The study found roughly 5% of naive CD4 clonotypes shared across four donors.

This clone was counted only a few times. The antigen remains undetermined. Other DNA sequences in this sample translate to the same CDR3. The split of CD4+ cells yielded CD45RA+ naive and CD45RA-negative memory subsets. Here immunoSEQ multiplex PCR was the method, and the copy in TCRdb shows in-frame clones only, minus some. Of approximately 2.5 million clones listed, 90% to 95% are singletons. Trimming removed 3 bases at V and 6 bases at J, with 2 bases between. The germline V gene has CDR1 KGHSH and CDR2 LQKENI. The CDR3 totals 11 residues. The chain links TRBV18 to TRBJ2-2; the D is unclear. The clonotype comes from a man between 18 and 35 years old in good health. Sequencing was carried out using naive CD4+ T cells sorted from blood. Noted subset: CD45RA+ positively selected. CDR3 sequence reads: CASSPAGELFF. CDR3 DNA: TGTGCCAGCTCACCGGCCGGGGAGCTGTTTTTT.